This TCR beta chain comes out of a study of post-analysis software for immune sequencing data. The overall study: Recorded disease courses covered relapsing-remitting, secondary progressive and progressive-relapsing multiple sclerosis. Some patients had no subtype annotation. Study outcomes and limitations: Four or five TRBV segments were more frequent in patients than controls; TRBV5-6, TRBV5-1 and TRBV20-1 belonged to this group. F measure clustering grouped samples strongly by preparation batch. Normalized Chao1 diversity was significantly lower in multiple sclerosis patients than in controls.

The germline V gene has CDR1 SQVTM and CDR2 ANQGSEA. The CDR3 is 8 residues long. With 7 bases removed from V and 8 bases from J, the gap between germline ends came to 3 bases. This clonotype was found a few times. Its antigen is as yet unknown. Carried by the TCR beta cDNA libraries were unique molecular identifiers. Between about 0.9 and 11 million T cells gave rise to some 520,000 cDNA molecules. TCRdb redid the calling of the PCR reads with MiXCR, one entry per CDR3 protein. The table lists about 540,000 distinct CDR3 sequences, approximately 31% of them singletons. The genes are TRBV29-1 and TRBJ2-1; D remains unclear. The specimen sequenced was blood. The clonotype originates from a girl aged 2-17 years with multiple sclerosis. Here the CDR3 reads CSADEQFF. In DNA form, the CDR3 reads TGCAGCGCCGATGAGCAGTTCTTC.